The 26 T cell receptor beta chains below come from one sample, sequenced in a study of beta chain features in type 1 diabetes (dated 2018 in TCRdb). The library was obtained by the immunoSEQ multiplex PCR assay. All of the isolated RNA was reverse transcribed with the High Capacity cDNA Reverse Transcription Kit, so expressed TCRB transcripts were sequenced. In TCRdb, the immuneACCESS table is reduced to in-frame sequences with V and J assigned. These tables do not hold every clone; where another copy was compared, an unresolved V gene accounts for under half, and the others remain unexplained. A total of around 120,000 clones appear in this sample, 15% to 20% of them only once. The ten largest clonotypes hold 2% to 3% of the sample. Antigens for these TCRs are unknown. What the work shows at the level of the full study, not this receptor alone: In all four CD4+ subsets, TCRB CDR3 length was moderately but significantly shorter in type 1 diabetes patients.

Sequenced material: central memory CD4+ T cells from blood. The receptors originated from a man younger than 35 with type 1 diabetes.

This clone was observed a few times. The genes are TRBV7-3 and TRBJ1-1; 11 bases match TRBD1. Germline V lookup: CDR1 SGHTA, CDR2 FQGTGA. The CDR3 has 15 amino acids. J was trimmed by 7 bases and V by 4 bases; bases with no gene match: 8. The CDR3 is CASSYRPGTGGEAFF. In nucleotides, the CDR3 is TGTGCCAGCAGCTACCGTCCCGGGACAGGGGGTGAAGCTTTCTTT. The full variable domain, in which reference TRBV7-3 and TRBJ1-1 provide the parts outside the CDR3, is GAGVSQTPSNKVTEKGKYVELRCDPISGHTALYWYRQSLGQGPEFLIYFQGTGAADDSGLPNDRFFAVRPEGSVSTLKIQRTERGDSAVYLCASSYRPGTGGEAFFGQGTRLTVV.

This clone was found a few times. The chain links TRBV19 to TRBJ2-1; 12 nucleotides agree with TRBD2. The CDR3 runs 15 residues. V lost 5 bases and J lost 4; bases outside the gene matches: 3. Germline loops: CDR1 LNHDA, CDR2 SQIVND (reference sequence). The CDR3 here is CASSPGLAGYNEQFF. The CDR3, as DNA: TGTGCCAGTAGTCCGGGACTAGCGGGTTACAATGAGCAGTTCTTC.

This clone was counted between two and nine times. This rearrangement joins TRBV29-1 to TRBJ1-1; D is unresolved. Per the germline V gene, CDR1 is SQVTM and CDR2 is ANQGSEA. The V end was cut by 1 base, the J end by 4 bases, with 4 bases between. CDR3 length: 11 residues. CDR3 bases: TGCAGCGTTGAAGTAGGCACTGAAGCTTTCTTT. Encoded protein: CSVEVGTEAFF.

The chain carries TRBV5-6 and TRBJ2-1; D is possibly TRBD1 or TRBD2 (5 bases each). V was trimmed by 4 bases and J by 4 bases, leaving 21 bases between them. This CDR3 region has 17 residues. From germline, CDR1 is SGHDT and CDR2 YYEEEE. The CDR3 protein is CASSAMLGELRYNEQFF. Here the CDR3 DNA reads TGTGCCAGCAGCGCGATGTTGGGGGAGTTGCGGTACAATGAGCAGTTCTTC.

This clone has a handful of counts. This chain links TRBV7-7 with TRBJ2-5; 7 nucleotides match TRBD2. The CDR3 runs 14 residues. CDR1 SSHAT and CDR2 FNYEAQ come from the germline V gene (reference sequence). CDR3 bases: TGTGCTAGCTCCCCTCCGGGGAGGGAAGAGACCCAGTACTTC. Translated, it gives CASSPPGREETQYF.

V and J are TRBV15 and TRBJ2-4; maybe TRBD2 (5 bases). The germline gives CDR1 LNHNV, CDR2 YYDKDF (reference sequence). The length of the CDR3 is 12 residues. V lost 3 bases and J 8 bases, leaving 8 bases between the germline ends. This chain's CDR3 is CATSRPGDIQYF. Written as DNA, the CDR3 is TGTGCCACCAGCAGGCCCGGGGACATTCAGTACTTC.

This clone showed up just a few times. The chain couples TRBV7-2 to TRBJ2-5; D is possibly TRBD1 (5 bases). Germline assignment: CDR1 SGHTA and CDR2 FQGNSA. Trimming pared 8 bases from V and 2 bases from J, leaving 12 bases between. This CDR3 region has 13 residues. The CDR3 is CASFGHSQETQYF. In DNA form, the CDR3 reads TGTGCCAGCTTCGGACATTCACAAGAGACCCAGTACTTC.

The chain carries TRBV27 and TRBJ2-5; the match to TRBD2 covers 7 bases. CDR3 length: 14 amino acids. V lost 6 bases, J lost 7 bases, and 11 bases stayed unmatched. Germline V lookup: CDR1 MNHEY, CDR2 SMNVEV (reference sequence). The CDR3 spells CASSGHGLDVTQYF. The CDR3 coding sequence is TGTGCCAGCAGCGGACACGGACTAGACGTGACCCAGTACTTC.

CDR3 amino acids: CASSLGGTNLDTQYF. CDR3 in DNA: TGTGCCAGCAGCTTAGGAGGGACTAACCTAGATACGCAGTATTTT. The rearrangement joins TRBV7-9 to TRBJ2-3, with TRBD2 matching over 7 bases. This CDR3 has 15 residues. Unmatched junction bases numbered 6, after V lost 1 base and J lost 5 bases. Per germline, CDR1 SEHNR and CDR2 FQNEAQ (reference sequence).

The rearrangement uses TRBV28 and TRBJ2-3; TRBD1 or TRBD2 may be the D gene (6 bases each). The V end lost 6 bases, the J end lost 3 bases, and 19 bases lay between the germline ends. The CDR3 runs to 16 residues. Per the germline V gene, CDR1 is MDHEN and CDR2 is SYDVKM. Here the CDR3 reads CASSPTLGGRTDTQYF. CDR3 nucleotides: TGTGCCAGCAGCCCTACCCTAGGGGGGAGGACAGATACGCAGTATTTT.

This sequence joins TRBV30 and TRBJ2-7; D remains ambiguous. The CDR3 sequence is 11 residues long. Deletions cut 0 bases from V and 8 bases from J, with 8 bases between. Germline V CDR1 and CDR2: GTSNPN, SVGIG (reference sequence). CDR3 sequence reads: CAWSVMWQQYF. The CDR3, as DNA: TGTGCCTGGAGTGTAATGTGGCAGCAGTACTTC.

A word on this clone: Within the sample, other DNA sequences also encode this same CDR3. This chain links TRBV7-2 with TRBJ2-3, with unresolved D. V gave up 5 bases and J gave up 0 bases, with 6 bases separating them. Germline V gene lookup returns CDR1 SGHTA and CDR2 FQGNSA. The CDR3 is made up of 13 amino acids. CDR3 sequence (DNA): TGTGCCAGCAGCCCCCCTAGCACAGATACGCAGTATTTT. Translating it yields CASSPPSTDTQYF.

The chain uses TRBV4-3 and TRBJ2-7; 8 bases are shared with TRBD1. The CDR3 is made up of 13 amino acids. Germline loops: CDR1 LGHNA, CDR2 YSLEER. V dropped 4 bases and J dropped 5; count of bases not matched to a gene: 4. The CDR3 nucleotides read TGCGCCAGCAGCCCACGGACAGGGAACGAGCAGTACTTC. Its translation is CASSPRTGNEQYF.

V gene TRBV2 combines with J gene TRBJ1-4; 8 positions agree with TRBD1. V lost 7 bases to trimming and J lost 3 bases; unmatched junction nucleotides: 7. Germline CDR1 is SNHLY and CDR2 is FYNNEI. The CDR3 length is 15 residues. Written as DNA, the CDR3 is TGTGCCAGCACCGACAGGGGCGGACCTAATGAAAAACTGTTTTTT. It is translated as CASTDRGGPNEKLFF. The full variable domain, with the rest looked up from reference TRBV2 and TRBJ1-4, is EPEVTQTPSHQVTQMGQEVILRCVPISNHLYFYWYRQILGQKVEFLVSFYNNEISEKSEIFDDQFSVERPDGSNFTLKIRSTKLEDSAMYFCASTDRGGPNEKLFFGSGTQLSVL.

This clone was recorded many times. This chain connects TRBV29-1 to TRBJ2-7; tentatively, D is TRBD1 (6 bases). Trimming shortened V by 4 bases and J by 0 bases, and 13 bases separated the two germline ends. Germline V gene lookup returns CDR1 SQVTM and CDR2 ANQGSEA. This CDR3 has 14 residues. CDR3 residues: CSVVGQLTSYEQYF. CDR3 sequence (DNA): TGCAGCGTTGTTGGACAGCTAACCTCCTACGAGCAGTACTTC.

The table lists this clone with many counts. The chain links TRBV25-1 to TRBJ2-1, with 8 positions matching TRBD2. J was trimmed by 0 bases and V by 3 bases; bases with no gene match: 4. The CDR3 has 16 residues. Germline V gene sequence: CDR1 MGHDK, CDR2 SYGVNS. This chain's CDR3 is CASSDSTSVSYNEQFF. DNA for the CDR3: TGTGCCAGCAGTGATTCGACTAGCGTCTCCTACAATGAGCAGTTCTTC. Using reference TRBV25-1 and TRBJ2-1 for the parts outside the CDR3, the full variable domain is EADIYQTPRYLVIGTGKKITLECSQTMGHDKMYWYQQDPGMELHLIHYSYGVNSTEKGDLSSESTVSRIRTEHFPLTLESARPSHTSQYLCASSDSTSVSYNEQFFGPGTRLTVL.

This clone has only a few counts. CDR3 in amino acids: CASNKNSLQETQYF. DNA of the CDR3: TGTGCCAGCAACAAAAACTCGCTCCAAGAGACCCAGTACTTC. The chain carries TRBV9 and TRBJ2-5; no firm D call. Germline V lookup: CDR1 SGDLS, CDR2 YYNGEE. Trimming pared 6 bases from V and 1 base from J, leaving 13 bases between. The CDR3 has 14 amino acids.

CDR3 coding DNA: TGTGCCTGGAGAGGGACAGGTTCCTACGAGCAGTACTTC. Translation: CAWRGTGSYEQYF. The chain links TRBV30 to TRBJ2-7, with 8 bases identical to TRBD1. The CDR3 is 13 amino acids. Germline CDR1 is GTSNPN and CDR2 is SVGIG (reference sequence). Trimming cost V 3 bases and J 1 base; bases outside gene matches: 2.

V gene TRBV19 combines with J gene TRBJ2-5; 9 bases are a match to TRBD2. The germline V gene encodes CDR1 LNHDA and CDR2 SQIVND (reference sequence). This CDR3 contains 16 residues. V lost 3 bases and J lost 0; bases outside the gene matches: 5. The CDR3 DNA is TGTGCCAGTAGTATTTGGGCTAGCGGGAACCAAGAGACCCAGTACTTC. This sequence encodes CASSIWASGNQETQYF.

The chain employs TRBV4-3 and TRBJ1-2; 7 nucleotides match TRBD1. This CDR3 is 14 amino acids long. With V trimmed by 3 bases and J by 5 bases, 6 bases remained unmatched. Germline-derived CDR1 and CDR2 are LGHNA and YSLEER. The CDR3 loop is CASSQPGQLYGYTF. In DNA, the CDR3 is TGCGCCAGCAGCCAGCCGGGACAGCTATATGGCTACACCTTC.

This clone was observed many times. In nucleotides, the CDR3 is TGTGCCAGCAGGAACCCCGACTATGGCTACACCTTC. Translated: CASRNPDYGYTF. This chain links TRBV28 with TRBJ1-2; D gene unclear. V dropped 6 bases and J dropped 3 bases, with 8 bases sitting between them. From germline, CDR1 is MDHEN and CDR2 SYDVKM. This CDR3 is 12 amino acids long.

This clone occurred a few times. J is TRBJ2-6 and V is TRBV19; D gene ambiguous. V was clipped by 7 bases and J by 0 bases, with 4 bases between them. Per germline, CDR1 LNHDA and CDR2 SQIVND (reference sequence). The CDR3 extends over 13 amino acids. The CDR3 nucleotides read TGTGCCAGTACCCTCTCTGGGGCCAACGTCCTGACTTTC. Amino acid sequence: CASTLSGANVLTF.

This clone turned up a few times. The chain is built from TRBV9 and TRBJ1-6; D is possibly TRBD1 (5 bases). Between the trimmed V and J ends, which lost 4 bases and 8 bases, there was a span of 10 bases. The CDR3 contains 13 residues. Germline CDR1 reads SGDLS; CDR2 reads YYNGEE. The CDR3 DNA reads TGTGCCAGCAGCCCTGAACAGGATTCACCCCTCCACTTT. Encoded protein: CASSPEQDSPLHF.

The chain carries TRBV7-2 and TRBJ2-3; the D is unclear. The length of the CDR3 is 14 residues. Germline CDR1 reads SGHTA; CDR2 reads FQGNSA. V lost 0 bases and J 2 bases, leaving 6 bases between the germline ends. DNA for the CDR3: TGTGCCAGCAGCTTAGCCCCAGTCACAGATACGCAGTATTTT. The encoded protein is CASSLAPVTDTQYF.

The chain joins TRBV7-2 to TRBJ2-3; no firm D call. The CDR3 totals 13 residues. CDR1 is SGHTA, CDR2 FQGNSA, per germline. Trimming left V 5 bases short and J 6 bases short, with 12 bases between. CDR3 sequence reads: CASSPYYGDTQYF. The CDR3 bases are TGTGCCAGCAGCCCCTACTATGGCGATACGCAGTATTTT. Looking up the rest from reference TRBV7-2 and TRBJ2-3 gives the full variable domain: GAGVSQSPSNKVTEKGKDVELRCDPISGHTALYWYRQSLGQGLEFLIYFQGNSAPDKSGLPSDRFSAERTGGSVSTLTIQRTQQEDSAVYLCASSPYYGDTQYFGPGTRLTVL.

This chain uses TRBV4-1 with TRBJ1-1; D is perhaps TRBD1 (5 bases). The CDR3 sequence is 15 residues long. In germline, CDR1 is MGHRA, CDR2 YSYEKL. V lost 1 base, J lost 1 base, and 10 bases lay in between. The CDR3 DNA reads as TGCGCCAGCAGCCAAGGATGGAGGGGGAACACTGAAGCTTTCTTT. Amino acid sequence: CASSQGWRGNTEAFF.